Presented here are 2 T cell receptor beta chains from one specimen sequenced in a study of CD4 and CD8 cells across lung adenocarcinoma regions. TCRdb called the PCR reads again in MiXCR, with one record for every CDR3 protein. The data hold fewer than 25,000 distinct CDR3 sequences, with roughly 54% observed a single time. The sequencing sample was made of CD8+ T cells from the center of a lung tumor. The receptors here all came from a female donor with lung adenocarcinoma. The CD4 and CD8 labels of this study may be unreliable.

CDR3 sequence (DNA): TGCGCCAGCAGTGACCCGGACAGGGGAGCCAAAAACATTCAGTTCTTC. Amino acids: CASSDPDRGAKNIQFF. The chain links TRBV10-1 to TRBJ2-1; 9 nucleotides align to TRBD1. The CDR3 has 16 residues. The germline gives CDR1 WNHNN, CDR2 SYGVQD (reference sequence). After removal of 3 bases from V and 13 bases from J, the junction contained 16 bases not matched to a gene.

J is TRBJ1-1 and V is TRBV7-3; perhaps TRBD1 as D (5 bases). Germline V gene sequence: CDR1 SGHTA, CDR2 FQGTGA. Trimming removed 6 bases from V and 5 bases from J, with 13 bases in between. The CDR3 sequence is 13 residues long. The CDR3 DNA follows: TGTGCCAGCAGTTTCCGTAAGGGGACTGAAGCTTTCTTT. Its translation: CASSFRKGTEAFF.